This T cell receptor (beta chain) was recovered during a study of graft-versus-host responses after intestinal transplantation. As for the study in general: All recipients were transplanted with multivisceral, liver-intestinal, or isolated intestinal grafts. Anti-thymocyte globulin induction preceded roughly 3 years of tacrolimus and steroid maintenance in all recipients. Study-wide results and caveats: Some GvH clones appeared in ileal mucosa or blood before recipient bone marrow. Clonal ratios of graft-versus-host to host-versus-graft in allografts were high for patients exhibiting graft-donor T cell macrochimerism.

Using immunoSEQ multiplex PCR, the repertoire was profiled, and TCRdb retains in-frame clones only, with some absent. The repertoire holds about 41,000 clones, with around 96% as singletons. This CDR3 spans 13 amino acids. Germline CDR1 is SGHTA and CDR2 is FQGNSA. A note on this clone: Its specificity is unknown.

The chain combines TRBV7-2 with TRBJ2-5; D gene unclear. The J call is doubtful: the DNA matches TRBJ2-7 better. The source of this sequence is a human donor who was the organ donor for an intestinal transplant. The starting material was unstimulated CD8+ T cells sorted from spleen or lymph node cells, obtained before transplant. CDR3 nucleotide sequence: TGTGCCAGCACCGGCCGTTTTTCCTACGAGCAGTACTTC. This sequence encodes CASTGRFSYEQYF.